This entry features one T cell receptor (beta chain) sequence. Its antigen is currently not known. No much larger clone is present one base from it, and per-base qualities are unavailable. Collaborating institutions collected whole blood in K2EDTA tubes following their own protocols. For TCRbeta analysis, collaborators shipped samples as frozen whole blood, isolated PBMCs, or DNA extracted from either of those sample types. The data belong to a study of blood T cell repertoires in COVID-19 (TCRdb year 2020). Regarding the research as a whole: Collaborator samples came from the United States, Italy and Spain and covered acute and convalescent phases of COVID-19. The material from the prospective study consisted of cDNA or gDNA derived from T cells, B-cell-depleted T cells, or PBMCs. The dataset comprised deeply sampled blood TCRbeta repertoires from subjects exposed to, actively infected with, or recovered from COVID-19. The repertoires were released in a freely available public database intended as a resource for research on the immune response to SARS-CoV-2. The samples were drawn from the first 160 participants of the ongoing ImmuneRACE study and from more than 1,000 subjects provided by 6 global collaborators. A de-identified subject ID, COVID-19 status, age in years and sex were almost always included in the sample metadata. Where available, HLA class I and class II types were obtained from metadata supplied by the sample provider rather than from assay-based typing. Findings and caveats that apply to the study as a whole: The quantity of clinical and demographic metadata differed by source and by participant and was supplied without curation.

A distance of 10 bases separates the germline ends of V and J, which lose 1 base and 1 base respectively. The CDR3, cysteine through phenylalanine, is 15 amino acids long. Only CDR3 DNA is held: 45 bases, read in frame from base 1. In the germline V gene, CDR1 corresponds to MNHEY and CDR2 to SVGEGT. The immunoSEQ Assay, a bias-controlled multiplex PCR, was used to amplify TCRbeta CDR3 regions from genomic DNA. Per the original workflow: The number of nucleated cells in each sample was estimated from the amplification of reference gene primers within the assay. Sequence reads were collapsed and filtered to measure the absolute abundance of every unique TCRbeta CDR3 rearrangement. For each sample, productive Simpson clonality was calculated as the square root of Simpson's diversity index across productive rearrangements. The source is immuneACCESS, and TCRdb retained only in-frame sequences with V and J called. Part of the clones is not carried over; for the studies checked, unresolved V genes explain less than half of this, and the remainder is unexplained. V and J calls and clone size are as listed in that table; D and trimming were resolved from the DNA. In this sample the table shows around 300,000 clones, more than 70% of which occur a single time. In total, the top ten clones hold almost 3% of the sample.

The TCR comes from a man aged 30 to 45 with active or convalescent COVID-19. The sequencing input was peripheral blood. The chain couples TRBV6-2 or TRBV6-3 to TRBJ1-1, with the identity of the D gene unclear. DNA sequence: TGTGCCAGCAGTTACTATCCGGGGAGGAACACTGAAGCTTTCTTT. The translation is CASSYYPGRNTEAFF.